The source of this T cell receptor (beta chain) is a study of control samples from healthy donors and cancer patients. Sequencing used immunoSEQ multiplex PCR; TCRdb keeps in-frame clones, though not all of them. Altogether almost 95,000 clones are present, 90% being singletons, with the ten largest covering about 4%. This clone has just a few counts. The TCR sequence derives from a woman between 18 and 29 years old in good health. The specimen was blood.

CDR3 region: CASSETASYTEAFF. As DNA, the CDR3 is TGTGCCAGCAGTGAGACAGCTTCATACACTGAAGCTTTCTTT. This sequence joins TRBV6-1 and TRBJ1-1; weak D call: TRBD1 (5 bases). This CDR3 has 14 amino acids. In germline, CDR1 is MNHNS, CDR2 SASEGT. Trimming shortened V by 3 bases and J by 3 bases, and 11 bases separated the two germline ends.